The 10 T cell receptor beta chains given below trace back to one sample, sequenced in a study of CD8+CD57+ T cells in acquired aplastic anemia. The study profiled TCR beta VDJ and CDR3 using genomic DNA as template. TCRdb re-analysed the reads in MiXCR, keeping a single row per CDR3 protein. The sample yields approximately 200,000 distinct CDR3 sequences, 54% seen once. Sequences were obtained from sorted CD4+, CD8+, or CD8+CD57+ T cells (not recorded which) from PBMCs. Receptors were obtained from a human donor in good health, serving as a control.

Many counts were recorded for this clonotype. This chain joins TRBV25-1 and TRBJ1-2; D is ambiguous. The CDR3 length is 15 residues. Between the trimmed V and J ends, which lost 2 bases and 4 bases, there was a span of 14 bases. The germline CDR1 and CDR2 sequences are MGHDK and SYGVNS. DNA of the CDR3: TGTGCCAGCAGTGAAGCCAACAAGGGTGGCTATGGCTACACCTTC. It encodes CASSEANKGGYGYTF.

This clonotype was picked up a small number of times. Here the CDR3 reads CASLPASGDSYEQYF. The CDR3, as DNA: TGTGCCAGCTTACCTGCGTCAGGGGATTCCTACGAGCAGTACTTC. The chain uses TRBV18 and TRBJ2-7; maybe TRBD1 (6 bases). Germline V gene sequence: CDR1 KGHSH, CDR2 LQKENI. V shed 7 bases and J shed 1 base, with 17 bases lying between them. The CDR3 is 15 residues long. Drawing the rest from reference TRBV18 and TRBJ2-7, the complete variable domain is NAGVMQNPRHLVRRRGQEARLRCSPMKGHSHVYWYRQLPEEGLKFMVYLQKENIIDESGMPKERFSAEFPKEGPSILRIQQVVRGDSAAYFCASLPASGDSYEQYFGPGTRLTVT.

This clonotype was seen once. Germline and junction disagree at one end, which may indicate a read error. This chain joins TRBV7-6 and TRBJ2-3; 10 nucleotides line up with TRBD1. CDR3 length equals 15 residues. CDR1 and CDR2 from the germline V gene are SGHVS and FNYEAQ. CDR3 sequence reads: CASSLTGGFTDAQYF. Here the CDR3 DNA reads TGCGCCAGCAGCTTGACAGGGGGCTTCACAGATGCGCAGTATTTT. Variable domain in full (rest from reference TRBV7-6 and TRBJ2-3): GAGVSQSPRYKVTKRGQDVALRCDPISGHVSLYWYRQALGQGPEFLTYFNYEAQQDKSGLPNDRFSAERPEGSISTLTIQRTEQRDSAMYRCASSLTGGFTDAQYFGPGTRLTVL.

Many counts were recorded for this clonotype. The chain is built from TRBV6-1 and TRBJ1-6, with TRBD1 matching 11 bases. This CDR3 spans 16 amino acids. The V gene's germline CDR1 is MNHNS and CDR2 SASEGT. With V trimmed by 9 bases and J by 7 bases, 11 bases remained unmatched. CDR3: CASEESGTGGNSPLHF. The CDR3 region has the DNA TGTGCCAGTGAAGAGTCGGGGACAGGGGGAAATTCACCCCTCCACTTT.

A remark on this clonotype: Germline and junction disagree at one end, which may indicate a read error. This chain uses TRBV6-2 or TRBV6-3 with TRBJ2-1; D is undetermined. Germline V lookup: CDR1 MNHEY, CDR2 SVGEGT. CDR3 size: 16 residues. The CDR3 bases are TGTGCCAGCAGTTCCAGTCGGGCGTCTTTTGAGGATGAGCGGTTCTTC. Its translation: CASSSSRASFEDERFF.

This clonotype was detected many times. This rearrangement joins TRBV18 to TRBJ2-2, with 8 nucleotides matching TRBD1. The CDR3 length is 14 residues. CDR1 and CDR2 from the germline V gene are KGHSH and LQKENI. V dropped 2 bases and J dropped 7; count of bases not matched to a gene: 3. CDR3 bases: TGTGCCAGCTCACCATCCGGACAGGGCGGGGAGCTGTTTTTT. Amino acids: CASSPSGQGGELFF. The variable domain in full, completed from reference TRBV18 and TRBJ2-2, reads NAGVMQNPRHLVRRRGQEARLRCSPMKGHSHVYWYRQLPEEGLKFMVYLQKENIIDESGMPKERFSAEFPKEGPSILRIQQVVRGDSAAYFCASSPSGQGGELFFGEGSRLTVL.

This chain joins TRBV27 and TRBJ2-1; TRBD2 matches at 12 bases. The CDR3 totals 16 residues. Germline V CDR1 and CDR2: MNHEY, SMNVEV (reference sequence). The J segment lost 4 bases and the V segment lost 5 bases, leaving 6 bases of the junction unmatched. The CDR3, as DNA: TGTGCCAGCAGTATCCGGACTAGCGGGGATTACAATGAGCAGTTCTTC. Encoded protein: CASSIRTSGDYNEQFF.

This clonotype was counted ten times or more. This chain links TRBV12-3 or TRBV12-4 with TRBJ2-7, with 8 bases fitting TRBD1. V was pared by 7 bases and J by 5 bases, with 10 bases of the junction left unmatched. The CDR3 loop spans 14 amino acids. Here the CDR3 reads CASNSGQGSNEQYF. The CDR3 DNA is TGTGCCAGCAATTCAGGACAGGGCTCAAACGAGCAGTACTTC.

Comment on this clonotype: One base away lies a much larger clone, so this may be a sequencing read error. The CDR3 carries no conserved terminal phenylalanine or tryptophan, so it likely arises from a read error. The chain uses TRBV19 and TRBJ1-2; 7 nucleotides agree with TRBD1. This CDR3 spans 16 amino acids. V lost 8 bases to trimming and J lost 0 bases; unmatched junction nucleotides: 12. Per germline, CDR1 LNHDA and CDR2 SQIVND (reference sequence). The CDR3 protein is CASAPPGTAANYGYTL. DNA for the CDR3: TGTGCCAGTGCACCGCCCGGGACAGCAGCTAACTATGGCTACACCCTC.

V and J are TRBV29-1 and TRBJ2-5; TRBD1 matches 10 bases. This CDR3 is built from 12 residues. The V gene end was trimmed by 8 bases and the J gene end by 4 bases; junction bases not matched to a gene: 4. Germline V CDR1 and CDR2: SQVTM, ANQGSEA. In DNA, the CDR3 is TGCAGCATACGACAGGGGGCAGAGACCCAGTACTTC. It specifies CSIRQGAETQYF.